The clone carrying this TCR beta chain was recorded at least ten times. The source of the sample is a study of T-cell reconstitution after alpha-beta-depleted transplantation in children. As it was prepared, the TCRbeta library received unique molecular identifiers. TCRdb reprocessed the PCR reads with MiXCR, giving one entry per CDR3 protein. The data hold 300,000 to 350,000 distinct CDR3 sequences, with about 17% observed a single time. There are 14 residues in the CDR3. V shed 2 bases, J shed 6 bases, and the junction held 3 bases outside the gene matches. Germline V CDR1 and CDR2: KGHDR, SFDVKD. The sequence was collected from a male patient aged 2 to 10 who had a stem cell transplant for acute lymphoblastic leukemia, so the T cells may come from the graft donor. The rearrangement uses TRBV24-1 and TRBJ1-2, with 9 bases aligning to TRBD1. Specimen: PBMCs, mostly from graft donor cells, collected 360 days after TCRalphabeta/CD19-depleted stem cell transplant. This CDR3 is CATSDYRGRDGYTF. The DNA of the CDR3 is TGTGCCACCAGTGATTACAGGGGGCGCGATGGCTACACCTTC.